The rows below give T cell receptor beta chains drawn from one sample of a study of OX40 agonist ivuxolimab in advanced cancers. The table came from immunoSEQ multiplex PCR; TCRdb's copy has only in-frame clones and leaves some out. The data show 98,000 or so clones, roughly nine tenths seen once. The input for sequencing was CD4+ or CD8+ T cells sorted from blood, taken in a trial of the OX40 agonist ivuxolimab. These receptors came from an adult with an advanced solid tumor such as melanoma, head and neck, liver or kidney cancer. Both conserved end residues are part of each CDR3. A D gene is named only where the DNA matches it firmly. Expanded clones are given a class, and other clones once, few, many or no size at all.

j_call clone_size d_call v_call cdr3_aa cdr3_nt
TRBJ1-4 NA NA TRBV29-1 CSVGIGSGEKLFF TGCAGCGTCGGTATCGGGTCCGGGGAAAAACTGTTTTTT
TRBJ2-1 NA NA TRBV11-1 CASTTQKVTYNEQFF TGTGCCAGCACCACCCAAAAAGTCACTTACAATGAGCAGTTCTTC
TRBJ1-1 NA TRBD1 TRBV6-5 CASRGQGAEAFF TGTGCCAGCAGGGGACAGGGGGCTGAAGCTTTCTTT
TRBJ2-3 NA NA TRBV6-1 CASRRATSTDTQYF TGTGCCAGCAGGAGGGCAACTAGCACAGATACGCAGTATTTT
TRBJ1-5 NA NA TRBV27 CASSLNMDQPQHF TGTGCCAGCAGTTTAAATATGGATCAGCCCCAGCATTTT
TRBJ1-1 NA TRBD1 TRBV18 CASSPLNRGRAPEAFF TGTGCCAGCTCACCACTGAACAGGGGGCGCGCACCTGAAGCTTTCTTT
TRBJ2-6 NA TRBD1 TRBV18 CASSPRTTTGQQGTGANVLTF TGTGCCAGCTCACCCCGGACGACGACGGGACAGCAAGGAACTGGGGCCAACGTCCTGACTTTC
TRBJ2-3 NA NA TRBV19 CASMRSRSGTQYF TGTGCCAGTATGAGGTCTCGGTCGGGTACGCAGTATTTT
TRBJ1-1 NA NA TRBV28 CASMSGGGNTEAFF TGTGCCAGCATGTCCGGGGGGGGAAACACTGAAGCTTTCTTT
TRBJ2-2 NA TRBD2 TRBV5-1 CASGTSGPSNTGELFF TGCGCCAGTGGGACTAGCGGGCCTTCGAACACCGGGGAGCTGTTTTTT
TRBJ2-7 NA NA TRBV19 CASSNRGEQYF TGTGCCAGTAGTAATCGGGGTGAGCAGTACTTC
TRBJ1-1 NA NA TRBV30 CAWMVWAGAFF TGTGCCTGGATGGTGTGGGCCGGCGCTTTCTTT
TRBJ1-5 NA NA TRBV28 CASSSDQPQHF TGTGCCAGCAGTTCCGATCAGCCCCAGCATTTT
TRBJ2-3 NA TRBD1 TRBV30 CAGDRGGDTQYF TGTGCCGGGGACAGGGGTGGGGATACGCAGTATTTT
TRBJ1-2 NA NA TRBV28 CASSLWSTYGYTF TGTGCCAGCAGTTTATGGTCCACCTATGGCTACACCTTC
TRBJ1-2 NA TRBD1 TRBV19 CASRGQGADGYTF TGTGCCTCCCGGGGACAGGGGGCTGATGGCTACACCTTC
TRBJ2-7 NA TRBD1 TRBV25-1 CASGGQGFYEQYF TGTGCCAGCGGAGGACAGGGGTTCTACGAGCAGTACTTC
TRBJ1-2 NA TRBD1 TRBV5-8 CASSLTPGQGGYGYTF TGTGCCAGCAGCCTGACCCCGGGACAGGGGGGTTATGGCTACACCTTC
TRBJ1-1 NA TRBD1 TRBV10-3 CAISRDRGVEAFF TGTGCCATCAGCCGCGACAGGGGAGTCGAAGCTTTCTTT
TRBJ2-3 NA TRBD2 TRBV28 CASSLYGTSRTDTQYF TGTGCCAGCAGTTTATACGGGACTAGCAGGACAGATACGCAGTATTTT
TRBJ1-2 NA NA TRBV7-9 CASSLEPYGYTF TGTGCCAGCAGCTTAGAGCCGTATGGCTACACCTTC
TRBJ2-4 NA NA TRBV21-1 CASSKAGENIQYF TGTGCCAGCAGCAAAGCAGGCGAAAACATTCAGTACTTC
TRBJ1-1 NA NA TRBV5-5 CASSFGFTEAFF TGTGCCAGCAGCTTCGGTTTCACTGAAGCTTTCTTT
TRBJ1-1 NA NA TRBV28 CASSDGILTEAFF TGTGCCAGCAGCGACGGAATACTCACTGAAGCTTTCTTT
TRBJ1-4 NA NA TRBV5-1 CASSDRATNEKLFF TGCGCCAGCAGCGACAGAGCAACTAATGAAAAACTGTTTTTT
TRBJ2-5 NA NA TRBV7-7 CASSLSSGETQYF TGTGCCAGCAGCTTATCAAGTGGGGAGACCCAGTACTTC
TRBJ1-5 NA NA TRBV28 CASSLGGGPQHF TGTGCCAGCAGTTTAGGAGGGGGGCCCCAGCATTTT
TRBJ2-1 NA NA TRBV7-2 CASSSSVSSYNEQFF TGTGCCAGCAGCTCCTCGGTAAGCTCCTACAATGAGCAGTTCTTC
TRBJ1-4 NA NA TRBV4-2 CASSTEGEKLFF TGTGCCAGCAGCACAGAAGGCGAAAAACTGTTTTTT
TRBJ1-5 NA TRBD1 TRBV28 CASSSPTGFNQPQHF TGTGCCAGCAGTTCCCCGACAGGGTTTAATCAGCCCCAGCATTTT
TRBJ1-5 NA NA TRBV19 CASSISNQPQHF TGTGCCAGTAGTATTTCCAATCAGCCCCAGCATTTT
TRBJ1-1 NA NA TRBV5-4 CASSLAGRPNTEAFF TGTGCCAGCAGCTTGGCTGGGAGACCGAACACTGAAGCTTTCTTT
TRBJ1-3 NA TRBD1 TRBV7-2 CASSIGTGSGNTIYF TGTGCCAGCAGCATCGGGACAGGCTCTGGAAACACCATATATTTT
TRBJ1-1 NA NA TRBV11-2 CASSLSLGRGGTEAFF TGTGCCAGCAGCTTATCGTTGGGCCGGGGGGGCACTGAAGCTTTCTTT
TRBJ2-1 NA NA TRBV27 CASSLWGGSSYNEQFF TGTGCCAGCAGTTTATGGGGGGGCAGCTCCTACAATGAGCAGTTCTTC
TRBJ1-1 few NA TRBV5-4 CASKGLNTEAFF TGTGCCAGCAAGGGGCTGAACACTGAAGCTTTCTTT
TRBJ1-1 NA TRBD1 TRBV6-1 CASGFDRDTEAFF TGTGCCAGCGGATTTGACAGGGACACTGAAGCTTTCTTT
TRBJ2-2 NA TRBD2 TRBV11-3 CASRRSGSSGELFF TGTGCCAGCAGAAGAAGCGGGAGCTCCGGGGAGCTGTTTTTT
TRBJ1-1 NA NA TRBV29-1 CSVGYTEAFF TGCAGCGTTGGTTACACTGAAGCTTTCTTT
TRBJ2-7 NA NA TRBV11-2 CASSLGEVAAYEQYF TGTGCCAGCAGCTTAGGGGAGGTCGCGGCCTACGAGCAGTACTTC
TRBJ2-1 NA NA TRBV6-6 CASSLTGSSYNEQFF TGTGCCAGCAGTCTTACAGGGAGCTCCTACAATGAGCAGTTCTTC
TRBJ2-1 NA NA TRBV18 CASSQSTGEAPNEQFF TGTGCCAGCTCACAATCCACAGGGGAGGCCCCCAATGAGCAGTTCTTC
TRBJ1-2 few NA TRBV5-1 CASSLSGNYGYTF TGCGCCAGCAGCTTGTCAGGGAACTATGGCTACACCTTC
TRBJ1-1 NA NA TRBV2 CASSERAGNTEAFF TGTGCCAGCAGTGAACGGGCAGGAAACACTGAAGCTTTCTTT
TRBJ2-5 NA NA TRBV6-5 CASSYGTEAQETQYF TGTGCCAGCAGTTACGGAACAGAAGCACAAGAGACCCAGTACTTC
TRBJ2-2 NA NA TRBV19 CASSIFSGSNTGELFF TGTGCCAGTAGTATTTTTAGCGGATCGAACACCGGGGAGCTGTTTTTT
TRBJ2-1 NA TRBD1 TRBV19 CASRETGMTYNEQFF TGTGCCAGTAGGGAGACAGGGATGACCTACAATGAGCAGTTCTTC
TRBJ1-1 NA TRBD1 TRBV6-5 CASSPDRGNAEAFF TGTGCCAGCAGCCCCGACAGGGGTAACGCTGAAGCTTTCTTT
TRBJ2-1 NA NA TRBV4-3 CASSQDRQGDEQFF TGCGCCAGCAGCCAAGATCGACAAGGCGATGAGCAGTTCTTC
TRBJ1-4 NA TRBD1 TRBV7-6 CASSLDRGSEKLFF TGTGCCAGCAGCCTTGACAGGGGGTCCGAAAAACTGTTTTTT
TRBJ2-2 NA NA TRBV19 CAPREAGELFF TGTGCCCCCAGGGAGGCGGGGGAGCTGTTTTTT
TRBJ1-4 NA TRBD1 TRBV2 CASSRDRGPEKLFF TGTGCCAGCAGCCGGGACAGGGGTCCCGAAAAACTGTTTTTT
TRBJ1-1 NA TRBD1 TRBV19 CASIPDRGDTEAFF TGTGCCAGTATCCCGGACAGGGGAGACACTGAAGCTTTCTTT
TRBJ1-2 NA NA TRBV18 CASSPESGARVGYTF TGTGCCAGCTCACCCGAAAGCGGGGCCCGGGTCGGCTACACCTTC
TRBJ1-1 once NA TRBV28 CASSPGSNTEAFF TGTGCCAGCAGCCCAGGGTCGAACACTGAAGCTTTCTTT
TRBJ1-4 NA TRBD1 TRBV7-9 CASTPDRTGREKLFF TGTGCCAGCACCCCCGATCGGACAGGCCGCGAAAAACTGTTTTTT
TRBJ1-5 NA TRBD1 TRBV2 CASRSVGQVDQPQHF TGTGCCAGCAGATCAGTGGGACAGGTGGATCAGCCCCAGCATTTT
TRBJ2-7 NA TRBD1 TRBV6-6 CASSYSNRGAQWEQYF TGTGCCAGCAGTTACTCGAACAGGGGTGCACAATGGGAGCAGTACTTC
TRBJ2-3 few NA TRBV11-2 CASSLVAVTASTDTQYF TGTGCCAGCAGCTTAGTTGCCGTGACAGCTAGCACAGATACGCAGTATTTT
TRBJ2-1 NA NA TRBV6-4 CASSWGASYNEQFF TGTGCCAGCAGCTGGGGGGCCTCCTACAATGAGCAGTTCTTC